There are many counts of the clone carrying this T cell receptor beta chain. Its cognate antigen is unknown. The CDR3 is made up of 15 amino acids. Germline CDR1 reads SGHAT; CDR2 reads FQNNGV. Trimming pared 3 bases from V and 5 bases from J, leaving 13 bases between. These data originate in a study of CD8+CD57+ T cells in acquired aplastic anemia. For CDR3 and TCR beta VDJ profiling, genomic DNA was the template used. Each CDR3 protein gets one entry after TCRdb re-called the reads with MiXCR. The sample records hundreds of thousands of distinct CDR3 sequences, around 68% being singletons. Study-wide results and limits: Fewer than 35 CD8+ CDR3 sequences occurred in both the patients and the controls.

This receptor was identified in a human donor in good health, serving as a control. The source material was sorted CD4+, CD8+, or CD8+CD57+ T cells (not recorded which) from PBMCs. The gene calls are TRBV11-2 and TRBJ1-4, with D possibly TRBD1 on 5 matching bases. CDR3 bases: TGTGCCAGCAGCTTCGACAGCATCGCGAATGAAAAACTGTTTTTT. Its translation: CASSFDSIANEKLFF.